This TCR beta chain was identified in a study of control samples from healthy donors and cancer patients. Assay: immunoSEQ multiplex PCR; the TCRdb copy retains only in-frame clones and omits some. The table has roughly 400,000 clones, about nine tenths seen once. V dropped 6 bases and J dropped 2; count of bases not matched to a gene: 4. The V gene's germline CDR1 is LGHDT and CDR2 YNNKEL (reference sequence). The CDR3 contains 14 residues. This TCR was sampled from a man aged 35 to 55 with head and neck cancer. The sequenced sample was PBMCs. The chain combines TRBV3-1 (or the pseudogene TRBV3-2) with TRBJ2-7; TRBD1 agrees at 10 bases. The CDR3 region has the DNA TGTGCCAGCAGACGACAGGGGGCCGCCTACGAGCAGTACTTC. It encodes CASRRQGAAYEQYF.